The T cell receptor beta chain described here comes from a study of T cell repertoires in cytomegalovirus infection. The J segment lost 3 bases and the V segment lost 5 bases, leaving 4 bases of the junction unmatched. The CDR3 covers 16 residues. MiXCR was run by TCRdb on the reads, yielding one entry per CDR3 protein. The sample carries some 250,000 distinct CDR3 sequences, approximately 9% recorded once. This clonotype has at least ten counts. The source of this sequence is a human donor in good health (CMV status not recorded). Some clones in this sample may be carry-over from other donors' samples. What was sequenced was PBMCs. The J gene is TRBJ2-6, the V gene TRBV12-3 or TRBV12-4, with 10 positions matching TRBD1. CDR3 region: CASSLTGGFGANVLTF. DNA for the CDR3: TGTGCCAGCAGTCTGACAGGGGGCTTTGGGGCCAACGTCCTGACTTTC.